What follows describes a single TCR beta chain. Its antigen is unknown. The data were taken from a study of T cell repertoires in cytomegalovirus infection. One entry per CDR3 protein results from TCRdb running MiXCR on the reads. This sample has 150,000 to 200,000 distinct CDR3 sequences, with about a sixth found just once. Whole-study results and caveats: Accumulated public TCR beta family frequency recognized individuals carrying CMV together with the relevant HLA.

There are 16 residues in the CDR3. Germline V gene lookup returns CDR1 SGHVS and CDR2 FNYEAQ. V shed 1 base, J shed 9 bases, and the junction held 8 bases outside the gene matches. The V gene is TRBV7-6, the J gene TRBJ2-1; TRBD1 aligns across 11 bases. The TCR was taken from a human donor in good health (CMV status not recorded). Some clones in this sample may be carry-over from other donors' samples. The sample taken for sequencing was CD8+ T cells from PBMCs. CDR3 sequence: CASSLDLDRGLAEQFF. CDR3 DNA sequence: TGTGCCAGCAGCTTAGACCTGGACAGGGGGCTCGCTGAGCAGTTCTTC.